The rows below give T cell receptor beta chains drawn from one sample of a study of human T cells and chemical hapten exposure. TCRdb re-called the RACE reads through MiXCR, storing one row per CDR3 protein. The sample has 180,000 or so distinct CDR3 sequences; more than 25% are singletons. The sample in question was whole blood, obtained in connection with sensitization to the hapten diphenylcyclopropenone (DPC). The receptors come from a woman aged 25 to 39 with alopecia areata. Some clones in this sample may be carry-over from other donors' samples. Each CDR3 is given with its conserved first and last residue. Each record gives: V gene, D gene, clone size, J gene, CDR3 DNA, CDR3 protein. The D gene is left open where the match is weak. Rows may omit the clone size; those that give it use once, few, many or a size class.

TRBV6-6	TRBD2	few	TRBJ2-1	TGTGCCAGCAGTTCCGCGGGAGGGTTGTTGAATGAGCAGTTCTTC	CASSSAGGLLNEQFF
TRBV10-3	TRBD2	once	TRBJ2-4	TGTGCCATCAGTGAGCCGGGACTAGCGGGGGGAAGAAACATTCAGTACTTC	CAISEPGLAGGRNIQYF
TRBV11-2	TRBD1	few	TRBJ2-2	TGTGCCAGCAGTATTGACAGGGCGAACACCGGGGAGCTGTTTTTT	CASSIDRANTGELFF
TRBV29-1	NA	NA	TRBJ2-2	TGCAGCGGAACCGGGTGGTCCGGGGAGCTGTTTTTT	CSGTGWSGELFF
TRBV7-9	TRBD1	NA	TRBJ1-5	TGTGCCAGCAGCCCACAGGGGGCTGGTCAGCCCCAGCATTTT	CASSPQGAGQPQHF
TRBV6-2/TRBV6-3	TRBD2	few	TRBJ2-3	TGTGCCAGCAGTTATTCTAGCGGAAACACAGATACGCAGTATTTT	CASSYSSGNTDTQYF
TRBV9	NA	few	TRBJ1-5	TGTGCCAGCAGCCGATCGGGGGGCCGGAATCAGCCCCAGCATTTT	CASSRSGGRNQPQHF
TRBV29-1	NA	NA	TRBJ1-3	TGCAGCGTTGTAGCAGTCGGAAACACCATATATTTT	CSVVAVGNTIYF
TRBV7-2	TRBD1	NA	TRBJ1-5	TGTGCCAGCAGCAGGACAGGGAACAACAATCAGCCCCAGCATTTT	CASSRTGNNNQPQHF
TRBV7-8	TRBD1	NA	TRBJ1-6	TGTGCCAGCAGCGCGACAGGGTCCCTTTTTAGGTCACCCCTCCACTTT	CASSATGSLFRSPLHF
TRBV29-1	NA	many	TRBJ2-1	TGCAGCGCCCCCCCTTCGAGGGGGTTTGAGCAGTTCTTC	CSAPPSRGFEQFF
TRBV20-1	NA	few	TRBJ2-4	TGCAGTGCTAGAGCAGGGGCCAAAAACATTCAGTACTTC	CSARAGAKNIQYF
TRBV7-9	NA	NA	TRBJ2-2	TGTGCCAGCAGTTACGGAGCGAACACCGGGGAGCTGTTTTTT	CASSYGANTGELFF
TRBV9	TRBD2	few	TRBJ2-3	TGTGCCAGCAGCGTAGAAGGCGGGAGGGGTCAAGATACGCAGTATTTT	CASSVEGGRGQDTQYF